The sequence of this T cell receptor (beta chain) was determined in a study of blood T cells in healthy people across ages. The authors ran a second PCR of about 7 to 11 cycles using a sample-barcoded 5' primer and a J-beta primer mix. Every single cDNA molecule received a tag from a template-switch adaptor with 12 random nucleotides. One entry per CDR3 protein results from TCRdb running MiXCR on the 5' RACE reads. The sample contains more than 600,000 distinct CDR3 sequences, 20% to 25% of which appear only once. Germline V CDR1 and CDR2: MGHRA, YSYEKL. This CDR3 has 13 residues. Trimming shortened V by 1 base and J by 6 bases, and 7 bases separated the two germline ends. These same records also appear under a second study, on T cells of mothers and their children. That publication notes: The study sampled three healthy Caucasian mothers and their six children.

The material sequenced was blood. This TCR was recovered from a boy aged 5-17 years in good health. This chain joins TRBV4-1 and TRBJ1-5; D uncertain. The CDR3 DNA is TGCGCCAGCAGCCAAGCCCCGTCTCAGCCCCAGCATTTT. Translating gives CASSQAPSQPQHF.